The TCR beta chain described here comes from a study of T cell responses to AZD1222 COVID-19 vaccine (dated by TCRdb to the early 2020s). A note on the overall study: A total of 230 to 250 trial participants underwent TCR sequencing, of whom around 200 received two doses of AZD1222 and some 26 received two doses of the MenACWY control vaccine. Trial participants were enrolled into age subgroups of 18-55, 56-69 and 70-plus years, which contained about 150, 28 and 57 TCR-sequenced participants, respectively. Study-wide findings and limitations: Because no samples from the day 14 peak response were available, repertoires could be characterized only after the peak T cell response. A significant rise in spike-specific TCR breadth and depth was observed after two AZD1222 doses relative to day 0 and relative to MenACWY recipients. Participants were mostly white British and included more females than males, and it was suggested by the authors that clonal diversity may have been underestimated. The 56-69-year group was small, and its depth increase did not reach significance, likely because of low power. Reportedly, close to half of the unique spike-specific TCRs recognized epitopes lying outside the regions that are mutated in the B.1.351 and B.1.1.7 variants. Conclusions about previously exposed vaccinees were limited because only a handful of AZD1222 recipients were SARS-CoV-2 seropositive at baseline. The vaccine-associated CD4 TCRs covered the entire spike protein, and the dominant responses fell in regions 160-218 and 743-854.

The germline V gene specifies MNHEY as CDR1 and SVGAGI as CDR2. Between the V and J ends, shortened by 2 bases and 7 bases respectively, the junction contains 9 bases. The CDR3, cysteine through phenylalanine, is 13 amino acids long. CDR3 DNA is the only sequence kept; it has 39 bases, read in frame from the first base. Interpreted using the paper, the time point label stands for: about 28 days (+/-7) after the second vaccine dose. Because spike-specific TCR depth and breadth did not differ between the two schedules, AZD1222 recipients who got a second dose at roughly 4 weeks were pooled with those who got a second dose at roughly 12 weeks. Vaccinee samples were obtained from the UK trials COV001 and COV002, which included a single-blind randomized controlled phase 2/3 trial of AZD1222 (ChAdOx1 nCoV-19) in healthy adults. For TCRbeta chain sequencing, PBMC samples were collected from trial participants at day 0 and at day 28 after the second dose.

The CDR3 regions of human TCRbeta chains were analyzed by immunosequencing. The study's processing was this. Repertoire TCRs were checked for matches against a reference library of SARS-CoV-2-specific TCRs that had been generated using the MIRA antigen-specificity platform. Breadth was defined as the fraction of unique TCRs that were SARS-CoV-2-associated. Depth was defined as the fraction of total T cells that were SARS-CoV-2-associated. Each spike-specific TCR was assigned to its reactive spike region and to a CD4 or CD8 class using the MIRA data. Log10-transformed breadth and depth values were compared by one-way ANOVA with Sidak's multiple comparisons tests. Sourced from immuneACCESS, this table was stored by TCRdb with only in-frame sequences that have V and J called. A share of the clones is absent; for the studies checked, an unresolved V gene accounts for under half, and the remainder has no known explanation. V and J calls plus clone size are reproduced from that table; the DNA served to infer D and trimming. This sample lists more than 40,000 clones; about 92% were detected once. Clones ranked in the top ten supply roughly 35% of the sample.

A remark on this clone: The clone's antigen remains unknown. No base quality values were provided; no much bigger clone lies one nucleotide off.

The sequences come from peripheral blood, collected 28 days after the second AZD1222 dose. The V and J segments used are TRBV6-5 and TRBJ1-5; no D gene call is confident. The receptor was derived from an adult who received the AZD1222 COVID-19 vaccine. DNA sequence: TGTGCCAGCAGTTACCGCACGGGGCAGCCCCAGCATTTT. Its protein product is CASSYRTGQPQHF.